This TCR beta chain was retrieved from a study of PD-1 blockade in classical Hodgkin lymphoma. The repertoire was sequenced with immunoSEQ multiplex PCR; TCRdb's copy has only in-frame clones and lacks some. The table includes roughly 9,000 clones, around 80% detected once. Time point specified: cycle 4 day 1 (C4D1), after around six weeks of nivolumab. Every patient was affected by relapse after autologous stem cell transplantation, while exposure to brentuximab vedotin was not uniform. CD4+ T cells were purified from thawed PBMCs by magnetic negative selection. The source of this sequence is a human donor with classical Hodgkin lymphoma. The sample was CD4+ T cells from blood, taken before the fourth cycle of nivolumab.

The CDR3 sequence: CASSRTSGGYTDTQYF. For the CDR3, the DNA is TGTGCCAGCAGTCGGACTAGCGGGGGGTACACAGATACGCAGTATTTT. This chain links TRBV5-4 with TRBJ2-3, with 14 positions matching TRBD2. The CDR3 is 16 residues long. Trimming at V came to 5 bases and at J to 2 bases, leaving 4 bases not matched to a gene. Germline-derived CDR1 and CDR2 are SGHNT and YYREEE (reference sequence).